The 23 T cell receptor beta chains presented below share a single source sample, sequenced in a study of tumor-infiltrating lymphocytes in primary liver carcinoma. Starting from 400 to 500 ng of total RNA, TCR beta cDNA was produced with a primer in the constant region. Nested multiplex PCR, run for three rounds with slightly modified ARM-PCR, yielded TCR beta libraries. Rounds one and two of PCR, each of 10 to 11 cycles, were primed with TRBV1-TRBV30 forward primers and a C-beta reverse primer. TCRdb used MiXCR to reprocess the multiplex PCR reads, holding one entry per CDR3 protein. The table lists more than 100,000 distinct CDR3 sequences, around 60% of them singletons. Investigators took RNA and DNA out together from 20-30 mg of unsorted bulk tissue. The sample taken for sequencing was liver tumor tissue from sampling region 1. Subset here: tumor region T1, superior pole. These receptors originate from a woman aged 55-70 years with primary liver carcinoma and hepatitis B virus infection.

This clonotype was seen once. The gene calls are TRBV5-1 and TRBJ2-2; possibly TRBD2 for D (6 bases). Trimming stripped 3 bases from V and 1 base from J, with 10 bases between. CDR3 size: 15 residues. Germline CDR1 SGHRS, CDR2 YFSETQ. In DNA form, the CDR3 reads TGCGCCAGCAGCTGTGGAGCGGGGAACACCGGGGAGCTGTTTTTT. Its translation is CASSCGAGNTGELFF.

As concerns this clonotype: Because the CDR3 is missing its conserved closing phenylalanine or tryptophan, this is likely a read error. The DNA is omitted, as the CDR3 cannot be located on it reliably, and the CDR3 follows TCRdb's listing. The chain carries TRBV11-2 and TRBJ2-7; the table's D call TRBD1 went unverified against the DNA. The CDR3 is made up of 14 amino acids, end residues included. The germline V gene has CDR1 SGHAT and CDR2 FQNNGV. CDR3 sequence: CASSQNREYHEQCS.

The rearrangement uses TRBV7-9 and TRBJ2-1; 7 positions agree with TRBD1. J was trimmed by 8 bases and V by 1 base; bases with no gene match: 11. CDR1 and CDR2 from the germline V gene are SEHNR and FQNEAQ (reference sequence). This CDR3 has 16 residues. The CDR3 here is CASSLGWTGPGDEQFF. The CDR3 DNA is TGTGCCAGCAGCTTAGGTTGGACAGGCCCTGGGGATGAGCAGTTCTTC.

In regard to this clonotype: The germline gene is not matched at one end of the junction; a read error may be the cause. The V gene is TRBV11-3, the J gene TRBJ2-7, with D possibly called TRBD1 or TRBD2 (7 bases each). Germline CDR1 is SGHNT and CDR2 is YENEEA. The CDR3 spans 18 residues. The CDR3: CDSSSNLATGEGLREQYF. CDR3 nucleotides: TGTGACAGCAGCTCCAATCTAGCCACAGGGGAGGGTCTACGGGAGCAGTACTTC.

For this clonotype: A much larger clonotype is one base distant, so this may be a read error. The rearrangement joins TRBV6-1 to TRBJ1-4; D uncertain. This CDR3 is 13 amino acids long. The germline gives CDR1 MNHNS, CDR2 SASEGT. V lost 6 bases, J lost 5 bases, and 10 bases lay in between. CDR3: CASRTGPNEKLFF. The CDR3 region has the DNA TGTGCCAGCAGGACCGGGCCCAATGAAAAACTGTTTTTT.

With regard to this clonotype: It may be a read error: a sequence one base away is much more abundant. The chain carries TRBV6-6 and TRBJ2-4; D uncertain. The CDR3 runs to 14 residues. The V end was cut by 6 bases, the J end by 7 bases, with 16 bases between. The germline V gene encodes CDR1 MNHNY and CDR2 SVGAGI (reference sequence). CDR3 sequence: CASSPSGCGNIQYF. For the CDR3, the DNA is TGTGCCAGCAGCCCCTCCGGGTGCGGTAACATTCAGTACTTC.

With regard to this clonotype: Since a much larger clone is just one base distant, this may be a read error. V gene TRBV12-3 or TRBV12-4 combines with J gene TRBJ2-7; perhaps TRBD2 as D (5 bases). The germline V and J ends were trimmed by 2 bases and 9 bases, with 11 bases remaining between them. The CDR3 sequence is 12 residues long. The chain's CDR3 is CASSLRGRVQYF. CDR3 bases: TGTGCCAGCAGTTTACGGGGTCGTGTGCAGTACTTC.

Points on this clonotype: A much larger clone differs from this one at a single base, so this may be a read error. Here the CDR3 reads CASSQEKWGTSGGETQYF. CDR3 bases: TGCGCCAGCAGCCAAGAGAAATGGGGAACTAGCGGGGGGGAGACCCAGTACTTC. The chain uses TRBV4-1 and TRBJ2-5; 12 bases line up with TRBD2. This CDR3 comprises 18 residues. The V segment lost 0 bases and the J segment 5 bases; nucleotides outside the gene matches: 10. Germline V gene sequence: CDR1 MGHRA, CDR2 YSYEKL.

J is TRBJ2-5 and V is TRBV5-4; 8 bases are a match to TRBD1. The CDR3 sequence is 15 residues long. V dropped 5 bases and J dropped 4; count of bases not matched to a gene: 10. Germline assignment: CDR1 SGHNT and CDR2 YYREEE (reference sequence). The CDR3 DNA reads TGTGCCAGCAGGTCGGCCCCGCAGGGGGCAGAGACCCAGTACTTC. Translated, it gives CASRSAPQGAETQYF. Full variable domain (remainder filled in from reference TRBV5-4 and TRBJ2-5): ETGVTQSPTHLIKTRGQQVTLRCSSQSGHNTVSWYQQALGQGPQFIFQYYREEENGRGNFPPRFSGLQFPNYSSELNVNALELDDSALYLCASRSAPQGAETQYFGPGTRLLVL.

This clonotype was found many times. CDR3 protein: CASSLIWGTEAFF. The CDR3 nucleotides read TGTGCCAGCAGCTTAATATGGGGGACTGAAGCTTTCTTT. This sequence joins TRBV11-1 and TRBJ1-1; weak D call: TRBD1 (5 bases). V was trimmed by 2 bases and J by 5 bases, leaving 9 bases between them. This CDR3 spans 13 amino acids. The germline V gene encodes CDR1 SGHAT and CDR2 FQDESV (reference sequence).

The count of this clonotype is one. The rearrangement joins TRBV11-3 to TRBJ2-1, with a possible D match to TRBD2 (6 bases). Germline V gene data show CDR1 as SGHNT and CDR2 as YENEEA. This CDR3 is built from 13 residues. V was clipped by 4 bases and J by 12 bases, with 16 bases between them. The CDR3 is CASSSDYNSGQFF. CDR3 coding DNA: TGTGCCAGCAGCTCGGACTACAACAGTGGGCAGTTCTTC.

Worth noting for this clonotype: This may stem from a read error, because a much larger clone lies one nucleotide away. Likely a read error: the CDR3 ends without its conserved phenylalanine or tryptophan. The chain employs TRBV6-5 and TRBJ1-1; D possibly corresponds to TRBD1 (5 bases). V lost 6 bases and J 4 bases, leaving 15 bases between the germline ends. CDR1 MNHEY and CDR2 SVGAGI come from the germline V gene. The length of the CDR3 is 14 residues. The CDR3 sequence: CASRGRQTFTEAFL. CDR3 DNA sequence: TGTGCCAGCAGGGGTAGACAGACGTTCACTGAAGCTTTCCTT.

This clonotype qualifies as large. The DNA for the CDR3 is TGTGCCAGCAGCTTAGAGGGAGGAAGTATCGGTGAGCAGTTCTTC. This translates into CASSLEGGSIGEQFF. The chain has TRBV11-2 and TRBJ2-1; weak D call: TRBD2 (6 bases). This CDR3 contains 15 residues. Between the trimmed V and J ends, which lost 0 bases and 9 bases, there was a span of 15 bases. Germline V gene sequence: CDR1 SGHAT, CDR2 FQNNGV.

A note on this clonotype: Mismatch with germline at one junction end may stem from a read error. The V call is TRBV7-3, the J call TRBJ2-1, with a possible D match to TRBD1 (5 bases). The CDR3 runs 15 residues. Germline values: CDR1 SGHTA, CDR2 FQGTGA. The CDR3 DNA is TGTGTCAGCAGCCTGACAGTCCCCTCATACAATGAGCAGTTCTTC. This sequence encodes CVSSLTVPSYNEQFF.

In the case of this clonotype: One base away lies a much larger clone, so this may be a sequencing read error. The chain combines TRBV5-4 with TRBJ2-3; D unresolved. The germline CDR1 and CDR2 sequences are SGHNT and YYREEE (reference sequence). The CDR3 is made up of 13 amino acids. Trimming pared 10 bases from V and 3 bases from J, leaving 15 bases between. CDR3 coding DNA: TGTGCCGGCACCCACGGACGGACAGATACGCAGTATTTT. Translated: CAGTHGRTDTQYF.

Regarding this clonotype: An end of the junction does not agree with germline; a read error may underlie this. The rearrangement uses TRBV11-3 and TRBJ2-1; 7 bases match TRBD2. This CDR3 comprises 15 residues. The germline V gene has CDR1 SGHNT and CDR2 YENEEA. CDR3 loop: CGSSPRGSGNSEQFF. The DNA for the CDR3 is TGTGGCAGCAGCCCTCGGGGCAGCGGGAACAGTGAGCAGTTCTTC.

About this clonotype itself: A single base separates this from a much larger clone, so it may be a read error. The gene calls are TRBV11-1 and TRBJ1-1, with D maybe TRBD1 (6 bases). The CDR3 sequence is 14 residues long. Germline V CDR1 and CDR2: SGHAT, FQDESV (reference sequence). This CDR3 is CACSLGRGTTETFF. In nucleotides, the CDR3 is TGTGCCTGCAGCTTAGGGAGGGGGACCACTGAAACTTTCTTT.

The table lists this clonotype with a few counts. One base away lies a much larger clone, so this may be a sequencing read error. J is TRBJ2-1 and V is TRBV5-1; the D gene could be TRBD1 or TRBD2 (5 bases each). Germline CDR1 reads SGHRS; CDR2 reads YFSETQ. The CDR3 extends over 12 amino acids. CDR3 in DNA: TGCGCCAGCAGCTGGGGGACCGGGGAGCAGTCCTTC. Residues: CASSWGTGEQSF.

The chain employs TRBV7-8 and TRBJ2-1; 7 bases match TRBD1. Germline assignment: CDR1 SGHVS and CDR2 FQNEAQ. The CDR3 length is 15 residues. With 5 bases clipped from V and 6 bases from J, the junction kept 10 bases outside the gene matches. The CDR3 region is CASSRRDSLLNEQFF. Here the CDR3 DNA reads TGTGCCAGCAGCCGCCGGGACAGCCTCCTCAATGAGCAGTTCTTC.

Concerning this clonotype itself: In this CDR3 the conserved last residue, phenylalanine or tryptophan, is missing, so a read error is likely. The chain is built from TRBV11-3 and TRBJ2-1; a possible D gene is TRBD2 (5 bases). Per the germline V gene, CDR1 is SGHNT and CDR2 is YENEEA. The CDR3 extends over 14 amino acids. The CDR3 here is CASSSATKYNEQFV. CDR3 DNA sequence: TGTGCCAGCAGCTCCGCGACTAAGTACAATGAACAGTTCGTC.

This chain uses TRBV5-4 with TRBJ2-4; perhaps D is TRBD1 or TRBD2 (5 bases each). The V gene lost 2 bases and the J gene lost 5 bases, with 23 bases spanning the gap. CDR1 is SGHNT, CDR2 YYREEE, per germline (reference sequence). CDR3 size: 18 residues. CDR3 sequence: CASSLPGNSAGAQNIQYF. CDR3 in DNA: TGTGCCAGCAGCTTACCCGGGAACTCCGCCGGGGCCCAAAACATTCAGTACTTC.

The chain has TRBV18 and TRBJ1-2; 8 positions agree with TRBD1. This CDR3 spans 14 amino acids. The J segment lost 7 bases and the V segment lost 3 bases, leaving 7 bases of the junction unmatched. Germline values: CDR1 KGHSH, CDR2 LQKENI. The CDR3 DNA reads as TGTGCCAGCTCACCTAGGACAGGGCAGGCTGGCTACACCTTC. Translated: CASSPRTGQAGYTF. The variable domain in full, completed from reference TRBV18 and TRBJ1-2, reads NAGVMQNPRHLVRRRGQEARLRCSPMKGHSHVYWYRQLPEEGLKFMVYLQKENIIDESGMPKERFSAEFPKEGPSILRIQQVVRGDSAAYFCASSPRTGQAGYTFGSGTRLTVV.

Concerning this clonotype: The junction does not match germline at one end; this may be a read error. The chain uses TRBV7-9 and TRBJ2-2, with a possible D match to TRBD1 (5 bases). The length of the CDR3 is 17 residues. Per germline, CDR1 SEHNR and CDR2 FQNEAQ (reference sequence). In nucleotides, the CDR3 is TGTGCCAGCAGCTTAATTAAGGCAGGGTTACTCACCAGGGAGCTGTTTTTT. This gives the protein CASSLIKAGLLTRELFF.